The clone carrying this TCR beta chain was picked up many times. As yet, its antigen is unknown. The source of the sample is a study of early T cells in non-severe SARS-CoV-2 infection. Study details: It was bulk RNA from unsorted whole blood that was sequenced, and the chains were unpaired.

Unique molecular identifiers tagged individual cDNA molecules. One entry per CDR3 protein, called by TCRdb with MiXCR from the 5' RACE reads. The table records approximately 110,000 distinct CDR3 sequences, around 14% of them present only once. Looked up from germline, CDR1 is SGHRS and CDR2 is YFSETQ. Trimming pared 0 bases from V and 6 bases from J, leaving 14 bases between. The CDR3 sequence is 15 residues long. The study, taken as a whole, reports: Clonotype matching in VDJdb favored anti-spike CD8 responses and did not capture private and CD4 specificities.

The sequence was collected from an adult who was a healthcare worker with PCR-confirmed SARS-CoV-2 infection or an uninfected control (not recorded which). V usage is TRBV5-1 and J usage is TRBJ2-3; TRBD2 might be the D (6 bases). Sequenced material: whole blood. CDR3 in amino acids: CASSLAAGTRDTQYF. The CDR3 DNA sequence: TGCGCCAGCAGCTTGGCGGCGGGGACCAGGGATACGCAGTATTTT.